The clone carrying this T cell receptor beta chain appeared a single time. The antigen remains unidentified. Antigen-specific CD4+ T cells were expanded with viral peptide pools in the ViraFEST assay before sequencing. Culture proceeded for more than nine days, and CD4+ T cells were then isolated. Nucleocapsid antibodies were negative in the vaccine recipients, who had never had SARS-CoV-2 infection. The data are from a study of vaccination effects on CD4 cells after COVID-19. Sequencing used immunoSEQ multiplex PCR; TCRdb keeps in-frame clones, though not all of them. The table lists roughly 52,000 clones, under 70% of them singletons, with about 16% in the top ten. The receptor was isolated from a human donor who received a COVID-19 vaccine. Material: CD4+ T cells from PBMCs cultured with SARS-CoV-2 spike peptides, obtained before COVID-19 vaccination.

The CDR3 sequence: CASSQASTVLMNTEAFF. CDR3 in DNA: TGTGCCAGCAGCCAAGCCTCGACAGTACTGATGAACACTGAAGCTTTCTTT. The V gene is TRBV3-1 (or the pseudogene TRBV3-2), the J gene TRBJ1-1; maybe TRBD1 (5 bases). There are 17 residues in the CDR3. Trimming cost V 1 base and J 0 bases, with 15 bases left between them. Germline V gene sequence: CDR1 LGHDT, CDR2 YNNKEL (reference sequence).